This T cell receptor (beta chain) was sequenced for a study of cytomegalovirus exposure and HLA in healthy donors. This clone was observed a few times. The antigen remains undetermined. The PCR had 60 Vbeta and 13 Jbeta primers. The table came from immunoSEQ multiplex PCR; TCRdb's copy has only in-frame clones and leaves some out. This table has approximately 110,000 clones, around 61% appearing once. Germline V gene lookup returns CDR1 LNHNV and CDR2 YYDKDF (reference sequence). This CDR3 comprises 18 residues. Losses at the gene ends were 0 bases for V and 2 bases for J; bases not matched to a gene: 9. Overall study results and limits: TCR beta chains associated with HLA were, in a later analysis, more clonally expanded than equally common others. Cytomegalovirus status, reportedly, was diagnosed with high specificity and sensitivity by the classifier. Indistinguishability led to the exclusion of some V segments, TRBV6-2 and TRBV6-3 included. When a later analysis was performed, an Asian-associated ancestry cluster reportedly had fewer N-insertions than the roughly 700-donor mean.

The clonotype comes from a woman in her thirties in good health and CMV-seronegative. Source material: PBMCs. V is TRBV15 and J is TRBJ2-1, with TRBD1 identical over 8 bases. CDR3 nucleotides: TGTGCCACCAGCAGAGATTTCAACCGGGACAGGCCCTACAATGAGCAGTTCTTC. It is translated as CATSRDFNRDRPYNEQFF.